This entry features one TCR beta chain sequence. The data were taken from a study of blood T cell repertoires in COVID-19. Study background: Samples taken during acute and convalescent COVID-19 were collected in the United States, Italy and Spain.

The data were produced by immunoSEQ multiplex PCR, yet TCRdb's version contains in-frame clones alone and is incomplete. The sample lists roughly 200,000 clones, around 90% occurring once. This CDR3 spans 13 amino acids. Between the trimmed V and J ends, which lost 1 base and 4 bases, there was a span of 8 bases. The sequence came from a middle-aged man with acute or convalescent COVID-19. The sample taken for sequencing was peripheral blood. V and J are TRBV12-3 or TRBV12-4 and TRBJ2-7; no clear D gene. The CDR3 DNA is TGTGCCAGCAGTTTAGGCACTCTGTACGAGCAGTACTTC. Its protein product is CASSLGTLYEQYF.